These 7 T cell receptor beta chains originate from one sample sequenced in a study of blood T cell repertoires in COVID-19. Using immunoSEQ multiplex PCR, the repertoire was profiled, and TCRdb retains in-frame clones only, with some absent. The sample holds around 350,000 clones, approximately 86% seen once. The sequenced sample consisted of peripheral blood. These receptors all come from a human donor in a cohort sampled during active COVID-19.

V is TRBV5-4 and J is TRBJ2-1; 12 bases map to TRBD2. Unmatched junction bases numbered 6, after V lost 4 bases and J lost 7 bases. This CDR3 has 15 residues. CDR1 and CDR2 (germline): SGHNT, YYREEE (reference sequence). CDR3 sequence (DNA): TGTGCCAGCAGCATCCCTAGCGGGAGGGGTAATGAGCAGTTCTTC. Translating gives CASSIPSGRGNEQFF.

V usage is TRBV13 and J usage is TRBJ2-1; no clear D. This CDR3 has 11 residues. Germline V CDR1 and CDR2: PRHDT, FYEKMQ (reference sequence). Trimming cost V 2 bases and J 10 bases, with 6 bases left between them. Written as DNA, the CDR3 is TGTGCCAGCAGCTTAAGTGGCGAGCAGTTCTTC. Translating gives CASSLSGEQFF.

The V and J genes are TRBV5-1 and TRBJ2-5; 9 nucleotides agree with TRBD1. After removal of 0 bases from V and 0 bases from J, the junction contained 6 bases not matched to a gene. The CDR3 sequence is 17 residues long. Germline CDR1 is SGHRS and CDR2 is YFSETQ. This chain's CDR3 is CASSLGGTGTHQETQYF. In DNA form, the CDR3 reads TGCGCCAGCAGCTTGGGTGGGACAGGGACCCACCAAGAGACCCAGTACTTC.

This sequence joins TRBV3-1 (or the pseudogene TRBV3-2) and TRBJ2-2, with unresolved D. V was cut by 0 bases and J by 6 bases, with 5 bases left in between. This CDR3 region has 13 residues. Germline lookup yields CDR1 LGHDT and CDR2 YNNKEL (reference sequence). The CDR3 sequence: CASSQDTAGELFF. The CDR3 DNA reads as TGTGCCAGCAGCCAAGATACGGCCGGGGAGCTGTTTTTT.

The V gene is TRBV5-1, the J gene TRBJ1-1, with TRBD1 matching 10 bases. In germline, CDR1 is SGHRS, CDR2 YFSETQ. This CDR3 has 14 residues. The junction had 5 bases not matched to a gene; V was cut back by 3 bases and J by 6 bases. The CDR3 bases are TGCGCCAGCAGCTACGCTGGACAGGGGGCTGAAGCTTTCTTT. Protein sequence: CASSYAGQGAEAFF. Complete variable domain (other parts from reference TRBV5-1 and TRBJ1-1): KAGVTQTPRYLIKTRGQQVTLSCSPISGHRSVSWYQQTPGQGLQFLFEYFSETQRNKGNFPGRFSGRQFSNSRSEMNVSTLELGDSALYLCASSYAGQGAEAFFGQGTRLTVV.

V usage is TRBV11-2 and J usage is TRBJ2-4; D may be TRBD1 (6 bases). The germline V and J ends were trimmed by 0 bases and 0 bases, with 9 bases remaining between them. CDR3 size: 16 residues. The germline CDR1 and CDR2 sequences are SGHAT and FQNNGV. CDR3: CASSLDAGVAKNIQYF. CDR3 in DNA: TGTGCCAGCAGCTTAGACGCAGGGGTAGCCAAAAACATTCAGTACTTC.

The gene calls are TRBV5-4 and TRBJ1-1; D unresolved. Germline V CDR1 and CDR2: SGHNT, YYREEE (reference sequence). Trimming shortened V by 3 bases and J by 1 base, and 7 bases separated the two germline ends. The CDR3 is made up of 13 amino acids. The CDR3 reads CASSSRGNTEAFF. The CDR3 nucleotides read TGTGCCAGCAGCTCGAGAGGGAACACTGAAGCTTTCTTT.